This T cell receptor (beta chain) is drawn from a study of blood T cell repertoires in COVID-19. Study background: Nucleic acid was either cDNA or gDNA, and it came from T cells, B-cell-depleted T cells, or PBMCs.

Some clones are missing from TCRdb's copy, which holds only in-frame ones; the method was immunoSEQ multiplex PCR. The data show over 130,000 clones, about three quarters seen once. The V end lost 3 bases, the J end lost 3 bases, and 9 bases lay between the germline ends. Germline V CDR1 and CDR2: KGHSH, LQKENI. This CDR3 has 13 residues. This sequence was found in a woman between 50 and 59 years old with active or convalescent COVID-19. The chain uses TRBV18 and TRBJ2-7; maybe TRBD1 (5 bases). Sequenced input: peripheral blood. The CDR3 loop reads CASSPSRVYEQYF. For the CDR3, the DNA is TGTGCCAGCTCACCTTCCAGGGTCTACGAGCAGTACTTC.